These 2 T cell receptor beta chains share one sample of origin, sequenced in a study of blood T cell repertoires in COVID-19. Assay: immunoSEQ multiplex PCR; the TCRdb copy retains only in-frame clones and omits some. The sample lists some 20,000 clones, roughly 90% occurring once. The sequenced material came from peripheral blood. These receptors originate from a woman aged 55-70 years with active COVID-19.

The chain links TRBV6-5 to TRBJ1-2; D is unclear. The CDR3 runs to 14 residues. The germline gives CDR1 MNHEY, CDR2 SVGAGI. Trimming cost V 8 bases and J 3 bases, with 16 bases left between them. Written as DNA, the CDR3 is TGTGCCAGCTCCTGGGAGGGCACGGACTATGGCTACACCTTC. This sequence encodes CASSWEGTDYGYTF.

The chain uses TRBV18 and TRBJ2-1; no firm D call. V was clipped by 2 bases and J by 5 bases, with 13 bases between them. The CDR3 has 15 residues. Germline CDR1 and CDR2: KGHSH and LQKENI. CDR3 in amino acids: CASSPEVRPDNEQFF. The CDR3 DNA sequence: TGTGCCAGCTCACCAGAGGTACGACCCGACAATGAGCAGTTCTTC.